One and the same sample provided the 2 T cell receptor beta chains below, sequenced in a study of T cell clonotyping in hematopoietic cell transplantation. Only in-frame clones appear in the TCRdb table, and some are missing; sequencing was by immunoSEQ multiplex PCR. Seen here are around 15,000 clones, about two thirds observed once, and the top ten hold roughly 10%. The material sequenced was PBMCs, taken 30 days after allogeneic stem cell transplant. The receptors here all came from a male patient between 45 and 59 years old who had an allogeneic stem cell transplant from an unrelated donor, so T cells may come from the graft donor. Some clones in this sample may be carry-over from other donors' samples.

In this sample, this clone turned up a few times. The V and J genes are TRBV6-6 and TRBJ2-3; D is uncertain. Trimming removed 3 bases from V and 6 bases from J, with 10 bases in between. The CDR3 has 13 residues. The germline V gene has CDR1 MNHNY and CDR2 SVGAGI (reference sequence). The CDR3, as DNA: TGTGCCAGCAGTTATTCGGGCATCGATACGCAGTATTTT. It codes for CASSYSGIDTQYF.

The chain has TRBV15 and TRBJ2-1; no clear D. The CDR3 is 12 amino acids. Germline loops: CDR1 LNHNV, CDR2 YYDKDF (reference sequence). Trimming left V 1 base short and J 7 bases short, with 5 bases between. The CDR3, as DNA: TGTGCCACCAGCAGAGTAGCTAATGAGCAGTTCTTC. Its protein product is CATSRVANEQFF.